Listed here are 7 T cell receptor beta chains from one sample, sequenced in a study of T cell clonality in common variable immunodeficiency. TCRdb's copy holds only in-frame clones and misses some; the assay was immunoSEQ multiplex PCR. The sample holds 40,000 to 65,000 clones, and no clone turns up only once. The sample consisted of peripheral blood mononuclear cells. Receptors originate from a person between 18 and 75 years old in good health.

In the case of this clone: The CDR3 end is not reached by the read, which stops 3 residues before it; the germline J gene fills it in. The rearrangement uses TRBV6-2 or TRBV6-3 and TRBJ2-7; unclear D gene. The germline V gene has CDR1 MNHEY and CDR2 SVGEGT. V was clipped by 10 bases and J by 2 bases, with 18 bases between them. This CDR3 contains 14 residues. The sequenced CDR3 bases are TGTGCCACCCGGGTTAGACTCCCTCCCTACGAG. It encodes CATRVRLPPYE. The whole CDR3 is CATRVRLPPYEQYF.

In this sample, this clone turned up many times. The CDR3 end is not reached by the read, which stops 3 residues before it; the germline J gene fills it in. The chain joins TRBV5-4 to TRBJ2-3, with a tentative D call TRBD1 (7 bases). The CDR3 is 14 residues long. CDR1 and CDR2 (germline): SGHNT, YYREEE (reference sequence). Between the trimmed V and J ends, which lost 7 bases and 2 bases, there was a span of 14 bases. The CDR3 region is CASSGGIHTDTQYF. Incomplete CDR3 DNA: TGTGCCAGCTCAGGGGGGATACACACAGATACG.

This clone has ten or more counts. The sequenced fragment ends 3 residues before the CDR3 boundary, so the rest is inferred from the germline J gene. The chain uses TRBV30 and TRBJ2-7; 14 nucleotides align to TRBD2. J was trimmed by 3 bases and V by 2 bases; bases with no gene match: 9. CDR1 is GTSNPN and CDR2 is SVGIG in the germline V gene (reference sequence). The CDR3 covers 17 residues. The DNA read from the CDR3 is TGTGCCTGGAGTCCATCCACCGGGACTAGCGGGGGCTACGAG. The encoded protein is CAWSPSTGTSGGYE. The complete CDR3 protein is CAWSPSTGTSGGYEQYF.

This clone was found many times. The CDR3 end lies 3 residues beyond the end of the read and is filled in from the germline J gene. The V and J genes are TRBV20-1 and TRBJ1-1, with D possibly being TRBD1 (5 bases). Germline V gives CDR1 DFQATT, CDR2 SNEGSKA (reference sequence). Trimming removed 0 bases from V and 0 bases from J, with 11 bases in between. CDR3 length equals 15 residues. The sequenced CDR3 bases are TGCAGTGCTAGAGATCAAGGCAGGGTGAACACTGAA. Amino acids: CSARDQGRVNTE. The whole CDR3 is CSARDQGRVNTEAFF.

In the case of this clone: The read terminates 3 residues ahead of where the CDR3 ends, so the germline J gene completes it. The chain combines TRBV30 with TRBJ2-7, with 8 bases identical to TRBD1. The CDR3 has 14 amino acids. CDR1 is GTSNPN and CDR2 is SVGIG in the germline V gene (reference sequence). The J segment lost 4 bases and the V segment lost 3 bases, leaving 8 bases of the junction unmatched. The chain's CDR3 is CAWSSGTGTYEQYF. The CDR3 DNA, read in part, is TGTGCCTGGAGCTCCGGGACAGGAACATACGAG. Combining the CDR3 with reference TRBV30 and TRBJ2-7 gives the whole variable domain SQTIHQWPATLVQPVGSPLSLECTVEGTSNPNLYWYRQAAGRGLQLLFYSVGIGQISSEVPQNLSASRPQDRQFILSSKKLLLSDSGFYLCAWSSGTGTYEQYFGPGTRLTVT.

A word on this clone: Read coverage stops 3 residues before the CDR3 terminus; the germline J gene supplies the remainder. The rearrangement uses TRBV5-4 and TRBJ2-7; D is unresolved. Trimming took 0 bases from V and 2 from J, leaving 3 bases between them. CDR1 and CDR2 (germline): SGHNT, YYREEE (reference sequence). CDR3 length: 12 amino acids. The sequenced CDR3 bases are TGTGCCAGCAGCTTGGCTACCTACGAG. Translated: CASSLATYE. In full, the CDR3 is CASSLATYEQYF.

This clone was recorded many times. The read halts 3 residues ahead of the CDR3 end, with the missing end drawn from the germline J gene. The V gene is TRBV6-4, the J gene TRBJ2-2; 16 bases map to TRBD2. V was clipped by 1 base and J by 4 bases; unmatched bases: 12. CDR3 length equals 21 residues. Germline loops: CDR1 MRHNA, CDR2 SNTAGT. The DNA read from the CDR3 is TGTGCCAGCAGTGACTATAAAGGGACTAGCGGGAGGGCCTCGGGCACCGGGGAG. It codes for CASSDYKGTSGRASGTGE. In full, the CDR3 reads CASSDYKGTSGRASGTGELFF.